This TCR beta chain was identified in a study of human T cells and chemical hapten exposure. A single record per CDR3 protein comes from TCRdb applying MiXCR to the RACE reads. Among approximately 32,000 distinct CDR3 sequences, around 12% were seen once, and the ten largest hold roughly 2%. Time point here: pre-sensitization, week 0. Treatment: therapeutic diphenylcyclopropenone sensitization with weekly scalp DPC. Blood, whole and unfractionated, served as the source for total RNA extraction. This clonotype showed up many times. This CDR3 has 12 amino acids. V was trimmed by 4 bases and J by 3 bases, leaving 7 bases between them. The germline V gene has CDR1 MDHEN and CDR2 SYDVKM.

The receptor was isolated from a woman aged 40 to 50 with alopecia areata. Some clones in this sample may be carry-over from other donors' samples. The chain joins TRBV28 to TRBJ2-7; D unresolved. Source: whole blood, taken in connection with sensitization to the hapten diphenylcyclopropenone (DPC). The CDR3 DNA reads TGTGCCAGCAGTTCCTTCCACTACGAGCAGTACTTC. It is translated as CASSSFHYEQYF.